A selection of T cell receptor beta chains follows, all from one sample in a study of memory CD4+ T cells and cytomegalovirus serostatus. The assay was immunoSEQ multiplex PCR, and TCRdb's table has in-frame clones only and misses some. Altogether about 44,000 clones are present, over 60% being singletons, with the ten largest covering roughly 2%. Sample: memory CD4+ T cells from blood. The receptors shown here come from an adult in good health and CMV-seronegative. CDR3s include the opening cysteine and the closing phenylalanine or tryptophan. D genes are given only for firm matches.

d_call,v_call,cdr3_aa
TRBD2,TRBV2,CASSDLTSGRGRQYF
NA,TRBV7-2,CASSLEPHYGYTF
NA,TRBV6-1,CASSEIEGNYGYTF
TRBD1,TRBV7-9,CASRKGAGAGNTIYF
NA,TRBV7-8,CASSLAEALPNQPQHF
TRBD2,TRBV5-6,CASSLGTRNRMYEQYF
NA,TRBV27,CASSSRTTSNQPQHF
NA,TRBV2,CASSLRQVSLGGYTF
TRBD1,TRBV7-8,CASSLAPQQGPSSYEQYF
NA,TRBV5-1,CASSLRGEDYEQYF
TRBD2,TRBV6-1,CASSFLAGGTDTQYF
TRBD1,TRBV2,CASSPQTGNRETQYF
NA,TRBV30,CAWTRAYNEQFF
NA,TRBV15,CATSRGSGANVLTF
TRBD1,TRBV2,CASYRTGVWDTQYF
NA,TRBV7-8,CASSKGFPGGGNTEAFF
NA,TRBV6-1,CASSPATQGYQPQHF
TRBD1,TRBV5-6,CASSPEGTGGQPQHF
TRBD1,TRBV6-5,CATRTGARRYTF
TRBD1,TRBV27,CASTTFLASPQGAKKLFF
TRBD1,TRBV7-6,CASSPRQGGSNTEAFF
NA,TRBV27,CASSLPRGETQYF
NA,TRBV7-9,CASSLYQGTEAFF
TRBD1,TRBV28,CASSFDRAGKNIQYF
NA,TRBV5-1,CASSLQVNQPQHF
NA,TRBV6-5,CASTRGFNQPQHF
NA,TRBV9,CASSHRDSPLHF
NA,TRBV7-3,CASSLTGHTDTQYF
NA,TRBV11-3,CASSPSFVFQYEQYF
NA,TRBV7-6,CASSSRRGSSTDTQYF
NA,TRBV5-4,CASSIGQRANYGYTF
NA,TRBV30,CAWRPGNTGELFF
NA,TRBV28,CASSPPTGFSNQPQHF
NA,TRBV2,CASSLTGNHGYTF
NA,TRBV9,CASSPPSRVLNNEQFF
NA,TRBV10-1,CASSESPVTGELFF
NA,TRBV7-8,CASSSSGRNSPLHF
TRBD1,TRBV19,CASRDRGRSNQPQHF
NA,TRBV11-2,CASSLVGGVETQYF
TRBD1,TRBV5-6,CASSGRRGPVNNSPLHF
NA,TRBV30,CAWCQQLNTEAFF